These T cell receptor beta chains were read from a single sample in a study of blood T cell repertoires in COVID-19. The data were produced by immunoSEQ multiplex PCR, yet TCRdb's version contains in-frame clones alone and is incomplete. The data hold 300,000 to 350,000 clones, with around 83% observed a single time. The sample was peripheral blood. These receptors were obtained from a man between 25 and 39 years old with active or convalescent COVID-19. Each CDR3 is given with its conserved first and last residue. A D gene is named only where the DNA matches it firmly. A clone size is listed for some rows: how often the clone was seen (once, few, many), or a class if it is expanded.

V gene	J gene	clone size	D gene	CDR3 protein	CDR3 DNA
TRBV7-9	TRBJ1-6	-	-	CASRLTTRASPLHF	TGTGCCAGCAGGCTGACGACCAGGGCTTCACCCCTCCACTTT
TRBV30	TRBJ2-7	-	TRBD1	CAWSGTGTGREQYF	TGTGCCTGGAGTGGGACAGGGACGGGGCGAGAGCAGTACTTC
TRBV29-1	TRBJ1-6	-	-	CSVRPREGSPLHF	TGCAGCGTACGGCCCAGGGAGGGTTCACCCCTCCACTTT
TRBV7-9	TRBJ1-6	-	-	CASSYASANPPLHF	TGTGCCAGCAGCTATGCCTCCGCGAATCCACCCCTCCACTTT
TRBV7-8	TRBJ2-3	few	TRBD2	CASSLGGGSTSRDTQYF	TGTGCCAGCAGCTTAGGGGGGGGTTCTACTAGCAGGGATACGCAGTATTTT
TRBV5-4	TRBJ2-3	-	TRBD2	CASSWRGGASDTQYF	TGTGCCAGCAGCTGGCGGGGGGGCGCGTCAGATACGCAGTATTTT
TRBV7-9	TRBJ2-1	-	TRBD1	CASSFGTGKFF	TGTGCCAGCAGCTTTGGGACAGGGAAGTTCTTC
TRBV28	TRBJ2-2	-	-	CAVVGANTGELFF	TGTGCCGTAGTCGGGGCGAACACCGGGGAGCTGTTTTTT
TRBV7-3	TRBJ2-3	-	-	CASSLYGGEFTDTQYF	TGTGCCAGCAGCTTATATGGCGGGGAGTTCACAGATACGCAGTATTTT
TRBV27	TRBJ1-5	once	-	CASRTNLQTNQPQHF	TGTGCCAGCAGAACTAACTTACAAACCAATCAGCCCCAGCATTTT
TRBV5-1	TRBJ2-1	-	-	CASSLSAANEQFF	TGCGCCAGCAGCTTGAGCGCTGCGAATGAGCAGTTCTTC
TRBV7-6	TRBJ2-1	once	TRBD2	CASSLLPPGTSGLLYNEQFF	TGTGCCAGCAGCTTATTGCCTCCCGGGACTAGCGGACTCCTCTACAATGAGCAGTTCTTC
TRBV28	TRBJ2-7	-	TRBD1	CASSLLGTGVYEQYF	TGTGCCAGCAGTTTATTGGGGACAGGGGTCTACGAGCAGTACTTC
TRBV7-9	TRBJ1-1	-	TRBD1	CASSFTGVAEAFF	TGTGCCAGCAGCTTCACAGGGGTTGCTGAAGCTTTCTTT
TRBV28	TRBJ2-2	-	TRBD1	CASTSGTGASTGELFF	TGTGCCAGCACCTCCGGGACAGGTGCGAGTACCGGGGAGCTGTTTTTT
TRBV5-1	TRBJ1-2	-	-	CASSDTLNYGYTF	TGCGCCAGTTCGGACACGCTTAACTATGGCTACACCTTC
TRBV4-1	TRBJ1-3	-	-	CASSQIQGSGNTIYF	TGCGCCAGCAGCCAAATCCAGGGCTCTGGAAACACCATATATTTT
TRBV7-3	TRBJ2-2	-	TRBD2	CASSLIPGLAGARGSGELFF	TGTGCCAGCAGCCTAATACCGGGACTAGCGGGGGCCAGGGGATCCGGGGAGCTGTTTTTT
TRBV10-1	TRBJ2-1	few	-	CASSESGLYNEQFF	TGCGCCAGCAGTGAGTCAGGACTGTACAATGAGCAGTTCTTC
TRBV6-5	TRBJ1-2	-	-	CASSYTKSGNYGYTF	TGTGCCAGCAGTTACACAAAATCGGGAAACTATGGCTACACCTTC
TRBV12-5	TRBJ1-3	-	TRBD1	CASGRDSSGNTIYF	TGTGCTAGTGGGAGGGACAGCTCTGGAAACACCATATATTTT
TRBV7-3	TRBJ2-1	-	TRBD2	CASSLSAGRVYSEQFF	TGTGCCAGCAGCTTAAGTGCCGGGAGGGTCTACAGTGAGCAGTTCTTC
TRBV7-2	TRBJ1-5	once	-	CASSLAGGTPLSQPQHF	TGTGCCAGCAGCTTAGCAGGCGGGACCCCCCTCAGCCAGCCCCAGCATTTT
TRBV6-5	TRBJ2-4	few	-	CAISRGPGAKNIQYF	TGTGCCATCTCCCGAGGGCCCGGGGCCAAAAACATTCAGTACTTC
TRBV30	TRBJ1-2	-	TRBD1	CAWSALPDRDYGYTF	TGTGCCTGGAGCGCCCTTCCCGACAGGGACTATGGCTACACCTTC
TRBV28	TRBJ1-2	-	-	CASSDGFLFYGYTF	TGTGCCAGCAGTGACGGGTTTCTCTTCTATGGCTACACCTTC
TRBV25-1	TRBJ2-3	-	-	CASSEASASTDTQYF	TGTGCCAGCAGTGAGGCTAGCGCAAGCACAGATACGCAGTATTTT
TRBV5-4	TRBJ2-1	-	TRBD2	CASSPGTSGIGDEQFF	TGTGCCAGCAGCCCCGGGACTAGCGGGATAGGGGATGAGCAGTTCTTC
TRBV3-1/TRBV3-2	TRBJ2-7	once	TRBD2	CASSHQGTSGRYEQYF	TGTGCCAGCAGCCACCAAGGGACTAGCGGGAGGTACGAGCAGTACTTC
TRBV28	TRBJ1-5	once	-	CASSPTDVGEQPQHF	TGTGCCAGCAGCCCTACAGACGTGGGAGAGCAGCCCCAGCATTTT
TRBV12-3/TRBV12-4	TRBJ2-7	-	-	CASSQGHLYEQYF	TGTGCCAGCAGCCAGGGACACCTCTACGAGCAGTACTTC
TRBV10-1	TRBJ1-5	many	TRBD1	CASSVGQGLRMRFYVGANQPQHF	TGCGCCAGCAGTGTGGGACAGGGCCTAAGAATGAGGTTTTACGTCGGGGCGAATCAGCCCCAGCATTTT
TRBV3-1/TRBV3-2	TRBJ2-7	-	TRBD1	CASSQTGTGGHEQYF	TGTGCCAGCAGCCAGACCGGGACAGGGGGCCACGAGCAGTACTTC
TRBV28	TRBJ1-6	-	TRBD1	CASTLTGNGNSPLHF	TGTGCCAGCACCTTGACAGGGAACGGGAATTCACCCCTCCACTTT
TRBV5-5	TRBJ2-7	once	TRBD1	CASTGTGVYEQYF	TGTGCCAGCACCGGGACAGGGGTCTACGAGCAGTACTTC
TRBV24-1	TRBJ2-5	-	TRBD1	CATSDTGVETQYF	TGTGCCACCAGTGATACAGGGGTCGAGACCCAGTACTTC
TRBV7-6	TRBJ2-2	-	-	CASSLVTALPGELFF	TGTGCCAGCAGCTTAGTGACAGCCTTGCCCGGGGAGCTGTTTTTT
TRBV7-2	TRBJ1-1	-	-	CASSLSLGQVGITEAFF	TGTGCCAGCAGCTTAAGCTTGGGGCAGGTTGGCATCACTGAAGCTTTCTTT
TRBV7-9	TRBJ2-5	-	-	CASSLAGGQETQYF	TGTGCCAGCAGCTTAGCAGGAGGACAAGAGACCCAGTACTTC
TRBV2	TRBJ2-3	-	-	CASSARRTRSTDTQYF	TGTGCCAGCAGTGCCCGACGTACTAGAAGCACAGATACGCAGTATTTT
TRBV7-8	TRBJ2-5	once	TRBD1	CASSLGRQGIETQYF	TGTGCCAGCAGCTTAGGTCGACAGGGTATAGAGACCCAGTACTTC
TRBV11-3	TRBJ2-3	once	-	CASSLGGSDTQYF	TGTGCCAGCAGCTTAGGAGGTTCAGATACGCAGTATTTT
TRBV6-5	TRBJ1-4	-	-	CASSYSPIVEKLFF	TGTGCCAGTTCCTACAGCCCCATCGTGGAAAAACTGTTTTTT
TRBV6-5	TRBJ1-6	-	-	CASLETGRSPLHF	TGTGCCAGCTTGGAGACAGGAAGGTCACCCCTCCACTTT
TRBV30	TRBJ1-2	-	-	CALGADNGYTF	TGTGCCCTTGGGGCAGATAATGGCTACACCTTC
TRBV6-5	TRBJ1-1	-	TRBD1	CATQPGTASEAFF	TGTGCCACCCAGCCCGGGACAGCCAGTGAAGCTTTCTTT
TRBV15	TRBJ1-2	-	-	CATSRDRMGLNYGYTF	TGTGCCACCAGCAGAGATCGAATGGGACTCAACTATGGCTACACCTTC
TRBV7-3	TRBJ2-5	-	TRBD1	CASPPAPDRVGETQYF	TGTGCCAGCCCTCCGGCCCCGGACAGGGTGGGAGAGACCCAGTACTTC